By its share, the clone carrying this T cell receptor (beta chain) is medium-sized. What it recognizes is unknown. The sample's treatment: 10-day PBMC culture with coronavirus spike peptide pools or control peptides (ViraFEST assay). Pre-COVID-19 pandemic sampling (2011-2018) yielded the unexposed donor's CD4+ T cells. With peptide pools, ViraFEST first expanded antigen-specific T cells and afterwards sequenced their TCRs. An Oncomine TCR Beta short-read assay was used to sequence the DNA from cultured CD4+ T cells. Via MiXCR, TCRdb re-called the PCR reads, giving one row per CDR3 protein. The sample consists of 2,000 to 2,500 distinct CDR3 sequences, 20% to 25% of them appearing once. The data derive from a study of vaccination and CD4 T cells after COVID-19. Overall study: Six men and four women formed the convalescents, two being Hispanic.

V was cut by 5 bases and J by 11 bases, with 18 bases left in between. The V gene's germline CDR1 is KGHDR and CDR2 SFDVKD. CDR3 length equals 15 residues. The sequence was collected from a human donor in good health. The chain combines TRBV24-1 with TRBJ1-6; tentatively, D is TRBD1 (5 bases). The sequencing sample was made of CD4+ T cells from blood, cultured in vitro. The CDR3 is CATSAGRSGQAPLHF. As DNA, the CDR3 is TGTGCCACCAGTGCGGGGCGGTCGGGTCAGGCACCCCTCCACTTT.